This T cell receptor beta chain comes out of a study of technical replicates of blood from several donors. The CDR3 sequence is 15 residues long. Trimming removed 1 base at V and 0 bases at J, with 8 bases between. Per germline, CDR1 SGHTA and CDR2 FQGNSA. Generated by immunoSEQ multiplex PCR, the TCRdb table keeps only in-frame clones and is missing some. The sample records about 57,000 clones, around nine tenths being singletons. The sample taken for sequencing was PBMCs. The sequence came from a human donor in good health. Some clones in this sample may be carry-over from other donors' samples. The chain has TRBV7-2 and TRBJ2-3, with a possible D match to TRBD2 (6 bases). This chain's CDR3 is CASSLGLASTDTQYF. CDR3 sequence (DNA): TGTGCCAGCAGCTTAGGCCTAGCGAGCACAGATACGCAGTATTTT.